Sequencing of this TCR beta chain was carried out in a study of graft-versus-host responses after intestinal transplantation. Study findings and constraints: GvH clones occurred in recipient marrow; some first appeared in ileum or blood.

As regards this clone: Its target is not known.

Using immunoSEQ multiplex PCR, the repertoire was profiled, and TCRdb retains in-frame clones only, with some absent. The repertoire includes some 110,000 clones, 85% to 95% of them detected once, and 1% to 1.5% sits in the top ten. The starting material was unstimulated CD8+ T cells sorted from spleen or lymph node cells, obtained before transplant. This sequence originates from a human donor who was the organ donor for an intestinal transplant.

The DNA of the CDR3 is TGTGCCAGCAGCTTAGCGGGAGCCTACAATGAGCAGTTCTTC. Its protein is CASSLAGAYNEQFF. The V and J genes are TRBV11-3 and TRBJ2-1; TRBD2 might be the D (6 bases). The ends were cut back, 1 base at V and 2 bases at J, with 6 bases in the middle. The CDR3 is 14 residues long. Germline loops: CDR1 SGHNT, CDR2 YENEEA. Full variable domain (remainder filled in from reference TRBV11-3 and TRBJ2-1): EAGVVQSPRYKIIEKKQPVAFWCNPISGHNTLYWYLQNLGQGPELLIRYENEEAVDDSQLPKDRFSAERLKGVDSTLKIQPAELGDSAVYLCASSLAGAYNEQFFGPGTRLTVL.